This TCR beta chain is drawn from a study of persistence of HIV-infected CD4 T cells. Sequencing used immunoSEQ version 4 in survey mode. Produced via immunoSEQ multiplex PCR; TCRdb's table is partial and in-frame only. The data show about 40,000 clones, approximately 80% seen once. Germline V gene data show CDR1 as GTSNPN and CDR2 as SVGIG (reference sequence). This CDR3 has 13 residues. Between the trimmed V and J ends, which lost 4 bases and 0 bases, there was a span of 7 bases. This clone has a handful of counts. Its specificity is unknown. An overlapping HIV-1 Gag peptide pool stimulated these cells at 0.95 to 1 ug/peptide/mL. CD40L/CD69 double-negative CD45RO-high memory CD4+ T cells were collected. These HIV-1-infected adults initiated suppressive ART in chronic infection.

Sequenced here: CD4+ T cells sorted from PBMCs after approximately 19-hour stimulation, sampled from a patient who received antiretroviral therapy. V gene TRBV30 combines with J gene TRBJ1-3; D might be TRBD1 (5 bases). This receptor was taken from an adult man with HIV who was CMV-seropositive. CDR3 DNA: TGTGCCTGGAACAGGCTCTCTGGAAACACCATATATTTT. This codes for CAWNRLSGNTIYF.